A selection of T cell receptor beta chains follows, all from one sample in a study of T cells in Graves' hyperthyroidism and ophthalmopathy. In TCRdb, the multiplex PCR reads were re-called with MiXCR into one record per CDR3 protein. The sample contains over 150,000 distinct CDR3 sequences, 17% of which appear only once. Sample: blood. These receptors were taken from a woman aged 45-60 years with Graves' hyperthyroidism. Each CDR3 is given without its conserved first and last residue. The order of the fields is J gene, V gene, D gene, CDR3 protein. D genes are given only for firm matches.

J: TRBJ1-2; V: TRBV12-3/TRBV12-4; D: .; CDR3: ASTGAYGYT
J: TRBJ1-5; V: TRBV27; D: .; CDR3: ASRRGSQPQH
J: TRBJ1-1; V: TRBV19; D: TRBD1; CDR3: ASRPVGTGGTEAF
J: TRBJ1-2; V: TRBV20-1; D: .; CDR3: SADGQINYGYT
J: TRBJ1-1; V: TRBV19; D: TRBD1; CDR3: ASSAMTGKTEAF
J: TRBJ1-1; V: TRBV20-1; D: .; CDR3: SLQGTVTEAF
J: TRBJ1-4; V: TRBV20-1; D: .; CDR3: SARDQGRREKLF
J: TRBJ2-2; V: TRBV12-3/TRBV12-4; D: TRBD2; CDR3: ASSLARGVGTGELF
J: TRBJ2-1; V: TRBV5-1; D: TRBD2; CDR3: ASRGLAGVGEQF
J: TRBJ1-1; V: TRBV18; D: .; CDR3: ASSPDTNMNTEAF
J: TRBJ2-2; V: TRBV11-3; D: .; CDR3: ASSLVPTGELF
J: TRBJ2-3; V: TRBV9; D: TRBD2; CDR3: ASSERGRDYSDTQY
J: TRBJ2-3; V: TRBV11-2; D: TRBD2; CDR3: ASSFRLAGGADTQY
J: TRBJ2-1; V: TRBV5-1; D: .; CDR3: ASSSGISSYNEQF
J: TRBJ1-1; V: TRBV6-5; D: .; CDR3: ASSYSRTAEAF
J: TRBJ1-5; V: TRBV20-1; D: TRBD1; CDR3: SARPGTDSGAQH
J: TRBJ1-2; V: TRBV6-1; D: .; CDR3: ASRPRELTYYGYT
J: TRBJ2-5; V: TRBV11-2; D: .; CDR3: ASSLRVAWPQETQY
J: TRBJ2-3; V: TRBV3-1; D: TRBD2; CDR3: ASQKRGSDTQY
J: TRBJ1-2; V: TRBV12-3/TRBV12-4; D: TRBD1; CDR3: ASSLALKAGQDYGYT
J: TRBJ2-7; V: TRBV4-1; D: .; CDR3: ASSQERAVPTYEQY
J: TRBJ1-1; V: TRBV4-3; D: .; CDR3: ASSQNRNTEAF
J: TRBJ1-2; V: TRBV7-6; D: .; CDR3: ASSLAPGQGYGYT
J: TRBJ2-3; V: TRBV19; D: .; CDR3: ASSNRVKDTQY
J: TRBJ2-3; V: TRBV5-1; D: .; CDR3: ASSLAQSGTDTQY
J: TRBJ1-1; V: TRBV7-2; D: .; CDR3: ASSLTKGGLGTEAF
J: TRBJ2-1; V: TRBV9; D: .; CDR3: ASSVEVLSSYNEQF
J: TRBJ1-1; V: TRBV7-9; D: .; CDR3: ASSSKRVNTEAF
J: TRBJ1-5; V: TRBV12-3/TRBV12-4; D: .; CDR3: ASSLERGGQPQH
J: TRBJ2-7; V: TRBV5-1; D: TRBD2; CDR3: ASSSGLAGGPHEQY
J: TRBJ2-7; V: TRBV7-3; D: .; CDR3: ASSSAGTEQY
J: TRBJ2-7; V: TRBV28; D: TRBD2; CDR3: ASRLAGGLGEQY
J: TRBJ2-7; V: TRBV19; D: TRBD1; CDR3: ASSSGQGGSYEQY
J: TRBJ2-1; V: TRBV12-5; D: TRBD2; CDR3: ASGLMTLAGGRNEQF
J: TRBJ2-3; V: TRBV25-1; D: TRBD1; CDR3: ASSGTGGTDTQY
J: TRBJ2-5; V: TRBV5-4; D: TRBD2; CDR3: ASSLDLAGQETQY
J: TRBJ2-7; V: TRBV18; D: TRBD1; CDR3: ASSPRDRGQEEQY
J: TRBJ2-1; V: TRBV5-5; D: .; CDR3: ASSFGYSPFGDEQF
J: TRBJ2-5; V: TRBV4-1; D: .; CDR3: ASSQDTSIWGAQETQY
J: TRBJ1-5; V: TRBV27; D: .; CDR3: ASSLRAGSSNQPQH
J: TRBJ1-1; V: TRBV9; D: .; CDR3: ASGQGRNTEAF